The rows below give T cell receptor beta chains drawn from one sample of a study of graft-versus-host responses after intestinal transplantation. Libraries were prepared by immunoSEQ multiplex PCR; TCRdb keeps only in-frame clonotypes and omits some of them. The profile shows about 47,000 clones, about 93% of them singletons. This material consisted of PBMCs, taken roughly 760 days after a first intestinal transplant, on the day of a second. The source is a human patient who received an intestinal transplant, so some T cells may come from the graft donor. CDR3s include the opening cysteine and the closing phenylalanine or tryptophan. A D gene is named only where the DNA matches it firmly. The size of a clone is reported for some rows only, either as once, few or many, or as a class for expanded clones.

TRBD1	TRBJ2-7	TRBV6-5	NA	CASSLYGTAYEQYF	TGTGCCAGCAGCCTCTATGGGACAGCCTACGAGCAGTACTTC
NA	TRBJ1-2	TRBV5-1	NA	CASSDSEGGGGYTF	TGCGCCAGCAGCGACAGCGAAGGGGGTGGTGGCTACACCTTC
NA	TRBJ2-7	TRBV27	NA	CASSVRDINEQYF	TGTGCCAGCAGTGTCCGGGACATCAACGAGCAGTACTTC
NA	TRBJ2-3	TRBV4-2	once	CASSPGQSTDTQYF	TGTGCCAGCAGCCCCGGACAGAGCACAGATACGCAGTATTTT
NA	TRBJ2-3	TRBV5-1	NA	CASSLDGTSTDTQYF	TGCGCCAGCAGCTTGGACGGGACCTCCACAGATACGCAGTATTTT
NA	TRBJ1-1	TRBV6-5	NA	CASSYGETTEAFF	TGTGCCAGCAGTTACGGGGAGACCACTGAAGCTTTCTTT
NA	TRBJ2-1	TRBV7-3	NA	CASSLMAGALYNEQFF	TGTGCCAGCAGCTTAATGGCGGGGGCTCTATACAATGAGCAGTTCTTC
TRBD1	TRBJ1-2	TRBV10-2	NA	CASSENTGGRLGYGYTF	TGCGCCAGCAGTGAAAATACAGGGGGCCGTCTAGGCTATGGCTACACCTTC
NA	TRBJ1-5	TRBV2	NA	CASSARTDSNQPQHF	TGTGCCAGCAGTGCAAGGACGGATAGCAATCAGCCCCAGCATTTT
NA	TRBJ2-3	TRBV2	NA	CASRGGSTDTQYF	TGTGCCAGCAGGGGCGGGAGCACAGATACGCAGTATTTT
TRBD2	TRBJ2-3	TRBV5-1	NA	CASSTLLAGSSPQYF	TGCGCCAGCAGCACCTTACTAGCGGGATCCTCGCCGCAGTATTTT
NA	TRBJ2-4	TRBV27	NA	CASRRVGRDQLAKNIQYF	TGTGCCAGCAGGCGCGTAGGGCGGGACCAACTAGCCAAAAACATTCAGTACTTC
TRBD2	TRBJ2-3	TRBV14	NA	CASSPGLAGGADTQYF	TGTGCCAGCAGCCCGGGACTAGCGGGAGGTGCAGATACGCAGTATTTT
NA	TRBJ2-5	TRBV6-5	NA	CASTPGRGEETQYF	TGTGCCAGCACCCCTGGCAGGGGGGAGGAGACCCAGTACTTC
TRBD1	TRBJ1-6	TRBV9	NA	CASSVAMDRGSPLHF	TGTGCCAGCAGCGTAGCTATGGACAGGGGGTCACCCCTCCACTTT
NA	TRBJ2-1	TRBV5-1	NA	CASSPVGGVPGEQFF	TGCGCCAGCAGCCCAGTAGGTGGGGTCCCGGGTGAGCAGTTCTTC
NA	TRBJ1-5	TRBV28	once	CASTSSSQPQHF	TGTGCCAGCACCTCAAGCTCCCAGCCCCAGCATTTT
NA	TRBJ2-5	TRBV25-1	NA	CASSVRTVQETQYF	TGTGCCAGCAGTGTACGGACGGTACAAGAGACCCAGTACTTC
NA	TRBJ2-7	TRBV5-4	NA	CASSIDSTGEQYF	TGTGCCAGCAGCATAGATTCTACTGGTGAGCAGTACTTC
NA	TRBJ2-7	TRBV6-1	NA	CASSYVYEQYF	TGTGCCAGCAGTTATGTCTACGAGCAGTACTTC
NA	TRBJ2-7	TRBV10-3	once	CAIRRPESGYEQYF	TGTGCCATCAGGAGGCCTGAGTCGGGGTACGAGCAGTACTTC
NA	TRBJ2-7	TRBV28	NA	CASSFSRLFYEQYF	TGTGCCAGCAGTTTTTCACGGCTGTTCTACGAGCAGTACTTC
TRBD1	TRBJ1-1	TRBV7-3	once	CASSEGAGTDTEAFF	TGTGCCAGCAGTGAGGGGGCCGGGACGGACACTGAAGCTTTCTTT
NA	TRBJ2-1	TRBV9	NA	CASSPTPGGSEQLF	TGTGCCAGCAGCCCCACCCCCGGCGGATCCGAGCAGCTCTTC
NA	TRBJ2-5	TRBV15	NA	CATSRESSKETQYF	TGTGCCACCAGCAGAGAGTCCAGTAAAGAGACCCAGTACTTC
NA	TRBJ2-7	TRBV29-1	NA	CSVGGISYEQYF	TGCAGCGTGGGTGGGATTTCCTACGAGCAGTACTTC
NA	TRBJ1-1	TRBV18	NA	CASSPPGTNTNTEAFF	TGTGCCAGCTCACCTCCCGGGACAAATACGAACACTGAAGCTTTCTTT
NA	TRBJ2-5	TRBV5-1	NA	CATRQAEGETQYF	TGCGCCACCAGACAGGCCGAAGGAGAGACCCAGTACTTC
NA	TRBJ2-7	TRBV30	NA	CAWSVFVDYEQYF	TGTGCCTGGAGTGTATTTGTTGACTACGAGCAGTACTTC
TRBD2	TRBJ2-3	TRBV29-1	NA	CSVRAGTSGTDTQYF	TGCAGCGTCCGGGCGGGGACTAGCGGCACAGATACGCAGTATTTT
NA	TRBJ2-1	TRBV28	NA	CASVPAGASEQFF	TGTGCCAGCGTGCCCGCGGGCGCATCCGAGCAGTTCTTC
NA	TRBJ2-1	TRBV15	NA	CATSRGGERGYDEQFF	TGTGCCACCAGCAGAGGAGGGGAAAGGGGGTATGATGAGCAGTTCTTC
TRBD2	TRBJ2-7	TRBV6-5	NA	CASSYSGTSFYEQYF	TGTGCCAGCAGTTATTCCGGGACTAGCTTCTACGAGCAGTACTTC
NA	TRBJ2-7	TRBV4-1	NA	CASSQARGTYEQYF	TGCGCCAGCAGCCAAGCCCGGGGAACCTACGAGCAGTACTTC
TRBD1	TRBJ2-2	TRBV30	NA	CAWKTGGTNTGELFF	TGTGCCTGGAAGACAGGGGGTACGAACACCGGGGAGCTGTTTTTT
TRBD1	TRBJ1-6	TRBV14	NA	CASSHRQGNSPLHF	TGTGCCAGCAGCCATAGACAGGGGAATTCACCCCTCCACTTT
NA	TRBJ2-1	TRBV18	once	CASSPTEPPLNEQFF	TGTGCCAGCTCACCGACAGAGCCTCCCCTTAATGAGCAGTTCTTC